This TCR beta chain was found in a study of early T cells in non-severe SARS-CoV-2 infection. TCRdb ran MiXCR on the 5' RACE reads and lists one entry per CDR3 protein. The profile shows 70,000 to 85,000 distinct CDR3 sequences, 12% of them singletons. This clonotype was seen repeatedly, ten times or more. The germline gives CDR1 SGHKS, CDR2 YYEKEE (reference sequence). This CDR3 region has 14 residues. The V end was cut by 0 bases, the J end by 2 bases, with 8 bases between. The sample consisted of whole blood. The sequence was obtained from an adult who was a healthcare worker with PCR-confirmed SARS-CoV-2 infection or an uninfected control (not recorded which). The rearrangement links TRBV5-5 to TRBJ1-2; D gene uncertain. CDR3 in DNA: TGTGCCAGCAGCTTGGGCCTGCAGAACTATGGCTACACCTTC. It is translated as CASSLGLQNYGYTF.